This TCR beta chain is drawn from a study of chemoradiotherapy in HPV16-positive cancers. Regarding the study as a whole: HPV-responsive T-cell expansion during chemoradiotherapy was linked to improved recurrence-free survival in HPV16-positive patients. Candidate HPV-specific clones and E7-related TCR motifs grew in tumor during treatment. Functional assays defining HPV-specific T cells used only a couple of HPV16-positive patients.

From germline, CDR1 is MNHEY and CDR2 SMNVEV (reference sequence). The CDR3 is 12 amino acids. Trimming left V 6 bases short and J 2 bases short, with 6 bases between. Measured with immunoSEQ multiplex PCR; TCRdb has only the in-frame clones, and not every one. The sample has approximately 27,000 clones; approximately 88% are singletons. Regarding this clone: The antigen is not known.

The sequence came from a human donor with HPV-associated anogenital cancer. The V and J genes are TRBV27 and TRBJ2-3; D unresolved. The sample here was blood, taken from a patient who underwent chemoradiotherapy. CDR3 nucleotide sequence: TGTGCCAGCAGCGGGTTCACAGATACGCAGTATTTT. It yields the protein CASSGFTDTQYF.